The present TCR beta chain was sequenced within a study of blood T cells in healthy people across ages. The study's findings and limits: The CMV status of each donor remained undetermined, and this could have confounded shifts in expanded clonotypes.

Sample-barcoded 5' priming and a J-beta primer mix drove a second PCR of 7 to 11 cycles. A single record per CDR3 protein comes from TCRdb applying MiXCR to the 5' RACE reads. The sample shows hundreds of thousands of distinct CDR3 sequences, 25% to 35% of them seen only once. The CDR3 runs to 13 residues. The germline V and J ends were trimmed by 3 bases and 6 bases, with 12 bases remaining between them. CDR1 and CDR2 (germline): DFQATT, SNEGSKA (reference sequence). This clonotype was seen many times. The antigen remains unidentified. Material: blood. The sequence derives from a woman older than 75 in good health. The gene calls are TRBV20-1 and TRBJ1-5; D not certain. This chain's CDR3 is CSASEGERQPQHF. CDR3 coding DNA: TGCAGTGCTAGCGAGGGCGAGCGTCAGCCCCAGCATTTT.